These 18 T cell receptor beta chains were sequenced from one sample in a study of beta chain features in type 1 diabetes. The entirety of the isolated RNA underwent reverse transcription, so expressed TCRB transcripts were sequenced. TCRdb's table, derived via immunoSEQ multiplex PCR, lists solely in-frame clones and lacks some. In the table there are some 410,000 clones, over 9.5% of which are singletons. Input material: naive CD4+ T cells from blood. These receptors originate from a woman between 18 and 29 years old in good health.

The chain carries TRBV10-3 and TRBJ2-5; D unresolved. The CDR3 has 11 residues. The ends were cut back, 6 bases at V and 5 bases at J, with 7 bases in the middle. Germline values: CDR1 ENHRY, CDR2 SYGVKD. CDR3 loop: CAIRATETQYF. CDR3 DNA: TGTGCCATCAGAGCCACGGAGACCCAGTACTTC.

The chain is built from TRBV19 and TRBJ2-2; 8 nucleotides agree with TRBD1. Trimming cost V 10 bases and J 6 bases; bases outside gene matches: 7. Germline loops: CDR1 LNHDA, CDR2 SQIVND (reference sequence). This CDR3 is 13 amino acids long. The CDR3 DNA reads as TGTGCCACCGACAGGGGTTCGGCCGGGGAGCTGTTTTTT. Its protein is CATDRGSAGELFF.

This clone was seen only a few times. The J gene is TRBJ1-5, the V gene TRBV30; D call uncertain. Germline V CDR1 and CDR2: GTSNPN, SVGIG (reference sequence). The CDR3 spans 15 residues. V was cut by 0 bases and J by 1 base, with 10 bases left in between. The CDR3 DNA reads TGTGCCTGGAGTGTAAGAGGGTCAAGCAATCAGCCCCAGCATTTT. Its translation: CAWSVRGSSNQPQHF. Complete variable domain (other parts from reference TRBV30 and TRBJ1-5): SQTIHQWPATLVQPVGSPLSLECTVEGTSNPNLYWYRQAAGRGLQLLFYSVGIGQISSEVPQNLSASRPQDRQFILSSKKLLLSDSGFYLCAWSVRGSSNQPQHFGDGTRLSIL.

The genes are TRBV30 and TRBJ2-3; D might be TRBD1 or TRBD2, each matching 5 bases. This CDR3 has 14 amino acids. Germline CDR1 reads GTSNPN; CDR2 reads SVGIG (reference sequence). Trimming left V 2 bases short and J 8 bases short, with 17 bases between. This CDR3 is CAWSSTSGLSTQYF. The CDR3 DNA sequence: TGTGCCTGGAGTTCGACTTCGGGGCTTTCTACGCAGTATTTT.

Here the CDR3 DNA reads TGTGCCAGCGCGAACCTCAGGGGCCAATCCTACAATGAGCAGTTCTTC. This encodes CASANLRGQSYNEQFF. The chain uses TRBV7-9 and TRBJ2-1, with D perhaps TRBD1 (6 bases). Germline-derived CDR1 and CDR2 are SEHNR and FQNEAQ (reference sequence). V lost 8 bases and J lost 1, with 18 bases in between. This CDR3 region has 16 residues. Full variable domain (missing parts from reference TRBV7-9 and TRBJ2-1): DTGVSQNPRHKITKRGQNVTFRCDPISEHNRLYWYRQTLGQGPEFLTYFQNEAQLEKSRLLSDRFSAERPKGSFSTLEIQRTEQGDSAMYLCASANLRGQSYNEQFFGPGTRLTVL.

This clone has ten or more counts. The genes are TRBV15 and TRBJ2-1; TRBD1 matches 10 bases. Germline values: CDR1 LNHNV, CDR2 YYDKDF (reference sequence). The CDR3 is 15 amino acids. The J segment lost 6 bases and the V segment lost 5 bases, leaving 7 bases of the junction unmatched. CDR3 region: CATSSRTGGSNEQFF. The CDR3 DNA follows: TGTGCCACCAGCTCCCGGACAGGGGGTAGCAATGAGCAGTTCTTC.

The chain is built from TRBV7-6 and TRBJ1-4; D ambiguous. V lost 1 base, J lost 8 bases, and 8 bases lay in between. In germline, CDR1 is SGHVS, CDR2 FNYEAQ. The CDR3 spans 13 residues. CDR3 residues: CASSLGGREKLFF. The CDR3 DNA sequence: TGTGCCAGCAGCTTAGGGGGAAGGGAAAAACTGTTTTTT.

A few counts support this clone. The chain links TRBV18 to TRBJ1-1; D perhaps matches TRBD1 (6 bases). This CDR3 has 15 amino acids. Trimming left V 5 bases short and J 4 bases short, with 17 bases between. Germline V gene lookup returns CDR1 KGHSH and CDR2 LQKENI. The CDR3 loop reads CASSSRDMKSTEAFF. CDR3 DNA: TGTGCCAGCTCATCCCGGGACATGAAGAGCACTGAAGCTTTCTTT.

The rearrangement uses TRBV6-6 and TRBJ2-7; 10 bases match TRBD1. Trimming removed 9 bases from V and 6 bases from J; junction bases left unmatched: 11. CDR3 size: 14 residues. Per the germline V gene, CDR1 is MNHNY and CDR2 is SVGAGI (reference sequence). The CDR3 protein is CASGSGTGESEQYF. DNA for the CDR3: TGTGCCAGTGGATCCGGGACAGGGGAAAGCGAGCAGTACTTC.

On this clone itself: Possible read error: a much larger clone is one base away. The chain employs TRBV9 and TRBJ2-3; D is uncertain. The V and J ends lost 4 bases and 1 base respectively, with 1 base between them. Germline CDR1 is SGDLS and CDR2 is YYNGEE. The CDR3 contains 11 residues. The CDR3 loop is CASSRTDTQYF. CDR3 DNA: TGTGCCAGCAGCCGCACAGATACGCAGTATTTT. Full variable domain (outside the CDR3, taken from reference TRBV9 and TRBJ2-3): DSGVTQTPKHLITATGQRVTLRCSPRSGDLSVYWYQQSLDQGLQFLIQYYNGEERAKGNILERFSAQQFPDLHSELNLSSLELGDSALYFCASSRTDTQYFGPGTRLTVL.

In its sample, this clone was seen a few times. The chain joins TRBV19 to TRBJ2-7; 8 bases fit TRBD1. V lost 1 base and J lost 1; bases outside the gene matches: 6. CDR3 length equals 16 residues. In germline, CDR1 is LNHDA, CDR2 SQIVND (reference sequence). CDR3 nucleotide sequence: TGTGCCAGTAGTATAGTAGGACAGGGTCAGTCCTACGAGCAGTACTTC. Protein product: CASSIVGQGQSYEQYF.

V is TRBV11-3 and J is TRBJ2-5; 7 positions agree with TRBD2. The V gene end was trimmed by 8 bases and the J gene end by 1 base; junction bases not matched to a gene: 1. Germline V lookup: CDR1 SGHNT, CDR2 YENEEA. The CDR3 is 12 amino acids. The CDR3 region is CASRGVQETQYF. The DNA for the CDR3 is TGTGCCAGCCGGGGGGTCCAAGAGACCCAGTACTTC. Full variable domain (remainder filled in from reference TRBV11-3 and TRBJ2-5): EAGVVQSPRYKIIEKKQPVAFWCNPISGHNTLYWYLQNLGQGPELLIRYENEEAVDDSQLPKDRFSAERLKGVDSTLKIQPAELGDSAVYLCASRGVQETQYFGPGTRLLVL.

The chain links TRBV27 to TRBJ1-4, with D perhaps TRBD1 (5 bases). The CDR3 is made up of 15 amino acids. Germline V gene sequence: CDR1 MNHEY, CDR2 SMNVEV (reference sequence). V was trimmed by 3 bases and J by 2 bases, leaving 10 bases between them. CDR3 sequence: CASSLDPGTNEKLFF. In DNA, the CDR3 is TGTGCCAGCAGTTTGGATCCAGGGACTAATGAAAAACTGTTTTTT.

This rearrangement joins TRBV5-4 to TRBJ1-3, with 10 bases lining up with TRBD1. V lost 4 bases and J lost 0; bases outside the gene matches: 7. The CDR3 has 17 amino acids. Germline V gives CDR1 SGHNT, CDR2 YYREEE (reference sequence). CDR3 residues: CASSPDGTGASGNTIYF. CDR3 nucleotides: TGTGCCAGCAGCCCGGATGGGACAGGGGCCTCTGGAAACACCATATATTTT.

The V call is TRBV7-2, the J call TRBJ2-1; the D gene could be TRBD1 or TRBD2 (6 bases each). Germline assignment: CDR1 SGHTA and CDR2 FQGNSA. Trimming shortened V by 4 bases and J by 6 bases, and 16 bases separated the two germline ends. This CDR3 spans 15 amino acids. DNA for the CDR3: TGTGCCAGCAGCTCCCTGGGGGGCAGGGCCAATGAGCAGTTCTTC. Encoded protein: CASSSLGGRANEQFF.

This clone appeared many times. V and J are TRBV15 and TRBJ2-7; 11 nucleotides match TRBD2. CDR3 length: 13 amino acids. Germline V CDR1 and CDR2: LNHNV, YYDKDF (reference sequence). With V trimmed by 3 bases and J by 11 bases, 6 bases remained unmatched. CDR3 nucleotide sequence: TGTGCCACCAGCAGGCGGGGGACTAGCGGAAAGTACTTC. Translating gives CATSRRGTSGKYF.

V gene TRBV28 combines with J gene TRBJ2-2; 10 bases are a match to TRBD1. With 8 bases clipped from V and 5 bases from J, the junction kept 2 bases outside the gene matches. The CDR3 runs 13 residues. CDR1 and CDR2 from the germline V gene are MDHEN and SYDVKM. The CDR3 nucleotides read TGTGCCAGCCGGGACAGGGGTACCGGGGAGCTGTTTTTT. It is translated as CASRDRGTGELFF. The variable domain in full, completed from reference TRBV28 and TRBJ2-2, reads DVKVTQSSRYLVKRTGEKVFLECVQDMDHENMFWYRQDPGLGLRLIYFSYDVKMKEKGDIPEGYSVSREKKERFSLILESASTNQTSMYLCASRDRGTGELFFGEGSRLTVL.

The rearrangement joins TRBV10-3 to TRBJ1-1; a possible D gene is TRBD1 (5 bases). V lost 5 bases and J 4 bases, leaving 8 bases between the germline ends. This CDR3 region has 12 residues. Looked up from germline, CDR1 is ENHRY and CDR2 is SYGVKD. The CDR3 nucleotides read TGTGCCATCAGTAGGGGTGGCACTGAAGCTTTCTTT. Its translation is CAISRGGTEAFF.